Listed below are T cell receptor beta chains from one sample, sequenced in a study of cytomegalovirus exposure and HLA in healthy donors. Here immunoSEQ multiplex PCR was the method, and the copy in TCRdb shows in-frame clones only, minus some. The sample contains about 170,000 clones, 84% of which appear only once. Specimen: PBMCs. These receptors were collected from a boy younger than 10 in good health and CMV-seronegative. CDR3s include the opening cysteine and the closing phenylalanine or tryptophan. A D gene is named only where the DNA matches it firmly. Size tells how often a clone was seen (once, few, many) or the class of an expanded clone, and some rows leave it out.

>.|TRBV5-6|.|TRBJ2-1
TGTGCCAGCAGCCTACCCCCTGGTGAGCAGTTCTTC
CASSLPPGEQFF
>TRBD2|TRBV7-2|.|TRBJ2-1
TGTGCCAGCAGCTTATACGTAGCGGGAGTTAGGAATGAGCAGTTCTTC
CASSLYVAGVRNEQFF
>.|TRBV4-2|.|TRBJ1-2
TGTGCCAGCAGCCAAGGCCAGGGAGGCTATGGCTACACCTTC
CASSQGQGGYGYTF
>.|TRBV2|.|TRBJ2-7
TGTGCCAGCAGTGTATCCATAGCTTCCTACGAGCAGTACTTC
CASSVSIASYEQYF
>.|TRBV18|.|TRBJ1-1
TGTGCCAGCTCACCAGGTGGGGTCTCCGGAGGGACTGAAGCTTTCTTT
CASSPGGVSGGTEAFF
>TRBD1|TRBV9|.|TRBJ1-4
TGTGCCAGCAGCGTAGCAGGGGGAGACCATGAAAAACTGTTTTTT
CASSVAGGDHEKLFF
>TRBD2|TRBV7-7|.|TRBJ2-2
TGTGCCAGCAGCTTAGCGGTACTAGCGGACACCGGGGAGCTGTTTTTT
CASSLAVLADTGELFF
>.|TRBV5-1|once|TRBJ2-5
TGCGCCAGCAGCCCTCGGCGCGAGGGCTTGGGCCAAGAGACCCAGTACTTC
CASSPRREGLGQETQYF
>TRBD2|TRBV5-1|.|TRBJ2-3
TGCGCCAGCAGCTTGAGTGGACTAGCGCACACAGATACGCAGTATTTT
CASSLSGLAHTDTQYF
>TRBD1|TRBV15|.|TRBJ1-1
TGTGCCACCAGCCTGCCGACAGGGGTTAACACTGAAGCTTTCTTT
CATSLPTGVNTEAFF
>.|TRBV6-1|.|TRBJ1-1
TGTGCCAGCGGACTGACGAACACTGAAGCTTTCTTT
CASGLTNTEAFF